A selection of T cell receptor beta chains follows, all from one sample in a study of blood T cell repertoires in COVID-19. Assay: immunoSEQ multiplex PCR; the TCRdb copy retains only in-frame clones and omits some. The repertoire holds tens of thousands of clones, 87% seen once, with more than 7.5% in the top ten. Sequencing used peripheral blood. These receptors were collected from a man aged 45 to 65 with active COVID-19. Each CDR3 is given with its conserved first and last residue. A D gene is named only where the DNA matches it firmly. Expanded clones get a size class; other rows say once, few or many, or leave the size out.

CDR3 length,V gene,D gene,clone size,J gene,CDR3 DNA,CDR3 protein
17,TRBV4-2,.,.,TRBJ2-1,TGTGCCAGCAGCCAAGATCTGGCGGGAAGAGGGAGCAATGAGCAGTTCTTC,CASSQDLAGRGSNEQFF
14,TRBV7-8,TRBD1,.,TRBJ2-1,TGTGCCAGCAGCAGCACCAGGGGGCTTAATGAGCAGTTCTTC,CASSSTRGLNEQFF
14,TRBV5-6,.,.,TRBJ2-7,TGTGCCAGCAGCTTGAGCGGCTGGGATGGAAAGCAGTACTTC,CASSLSGWDGKQYF
17,TRBV10-3,TRBD2,.,TRBJ2-3,TGTGCCATCAGTGAGGTGTCGGGACTAGCGGGCACAGATACGCAGTATTTT,CAISEVSGLAGTDTQYF
15,TRBV7-2,TRBD2,.,TRBJ2-7,TGTGCCAGCAGCCCAAGCGGGGTACCGAGTTACGAGCAGTACTTC,CASSPSGVPSYEQYF
13,TRBV7-9,.,.,TRBJ1-2,TGTGCCAGCAGCTTAAAACAGGGCTATGGCTACACCTTC,CASSLKQGYGYTF
16,TRBV6-2/TRBV6-3,.,.,TRBJ2-5,TGTGCCAGCAGTGCCCCCGGGGGTGTGTACCAAGAGACCCAGTACTTC,CASSAPGGVYQETQYF
15,TRBV5-6,TRBD1,.,TRBJ1-2,TGTGCCAGCAGCTTTCTCGGGACAGGGGGCCATGGCTACACCTTC,CASSFLGTGGHGYTF
15,TRBV7-3,.,once,TRBJ2-3,TGTGCCAGCAGCTTATCTCTGGGGGGGCCAGATACGCAGTATTTT,CASSLSLGGPDTQYF
12,TRBV12-3/TRBV12-4,.,.,TRBJ1-1,TGTGCCAGCAGCAGGGTGAGCACTGAAGCTTTCTTT,CASSRVSTEAFF
13,TRBV30,TRBD2,.,TRBJ2-7,TGTGCCTGGAAAGCGGGGGGATCCTACGAGCAGTACTTC,CAWKAGGSYEQYF
15,TRBV4-3,.,.,TRBJ2-2,TGCGCCAGCAGCCGACTAACTAGTGTGGGCGGGGAGCTGTTTTTT,CASSRLTSVGGELFF
14,TRBV7-3,.,.,TRBJ1-1,TGTGCCAGCAGCTTAGGAGGTAGAGTGACTGAAGCTTTCTTT,CASSLGGRVTEAFF
11,TRBV20-1,.,.,TRBJ2-7,TGCAGTGCCTTCGACAGAATCGAGCAGTACTTC,CSAFDRIEQYF
16,TRBV5-8,TRBD1,once,TRBJ2-2,TGTGCCAGCAGCCCCGGGACAGGGATAACGGCCGGGGAGCTGTTTTTT,CASSPGTGITAGELFF
15,TRBV6-5,TRBD1,.,TRBJ2-3,TGTGCCAGCAGTAGGGACAGCTTAAGCACAGATACGCAGTATTTT,CASSRDSLSTDTQYF
14,TRBV5-6,.,.,TRBJ2-3,TGTGCCAGCAGCTTCCAGGGGGAGGCAGATACGCAGTATTTT,CASSFQGEADTQYF
15,TRBV11-2,TRBD1,.,TRBJ2-7,TGTGCCAGCAGCACGGACAGGCCGTCAATCTACGAGCAGTACTTC,CASSTDRPSIYEQYF
13,TRBV28,.,.,TRBJ2-2,TGTGCCAGCCAGGTTCTAGCCACCGGGGAGCTGTTTTTT,CASQVLATGELFF
17,TRBV7-2,TRBD2,.,TRBJ2-3,TGTGCCAGCAGCTTAGTTACGGGAGGGAGCAAGGCAGATACGCAGTATTTT,CASSLVTGGSKADTQYF
16,TRBV28,.,.,TRBJ1-1,TGTGCCAGCAGCCCAGGGGCCTTACAAATGAACACTGAAGCTTTCTTT,CASSPGALQMNTEAFF
24,TRBV18,TRBD2,.,TRBJ2-1,TGTGCCAGCTCCCCATGGGCTCCGGGTCCGGGGACTAGCGGGGCCCTAAGCTCCTACAATGAGCAGTTCTTC,CASSPWAPGPGTSGALSSYNEQFF
14,TRBV27,TRBD1,.,TRBJ1-4,TGTGCCAGCAGCACGAAAACAGGGGCCGAAAAACTGTTTTTT,CASSTKTGAEKLFF
14,TRBV9,TRBD1,.,TRBJ2-7,TGTGCCAGCAGCGGGGACAGGGAGGGATACGAGCAGTACTTC,CASSGDREGYEQYF
19,TRBV7-8,TRBD1,.,TRBJ1-5,TGTGCCAGCAGTTCTAAGTCTCCAGGGGGCCTGTATAGCAATCAGCCCCAGCATTTT,CASSSKSPGGLYSNQPQHF
12,TRBV6-5,.,once,TRBJ1-1,TGTGCCAGCGGGAGGGTTAACACTGAAGCTTTCTTT,CASGRVNTEAFF
12,TRBV6-5,.,.,TRBJ1-1,TGTGCCAGCAGCCACATGAACACTGAAGCTTTCTTT,CASSHMNTEAFF
16,TRBV28,.,.,TRBJ2-1,TGTGCCAGCAAAGAATACAGTTCCAAAACCTACAATGAGCAGTTCTTC,CASKEYSSKTYNEQFF
15,TRBV9,TRBD1,.,TRBJ2-3,TGTGCCAGCAGCCTCAGGACAGGCGGCACAGATACGCAGTATTTT,CASSLRTGGTDTQYF
15,TRBV7-2,.,.,TRBJ1-5,TGTGCCAGCAGCTTAAGAGAGTTAGGCAATCAGCCCCAGCATTTT,CASSLRELGNQPQHF
16,TRBV4-1,TRBD1,.,TRBJ2-7,TGCGCCAGCAGCCAAGATCGGGAACAGGGGTTCAACGAGCAGTACTTC,CASSQDREQGFNEQYF
14,TRBV28,TRBD2,.,TRBJ2-7,TGTGCCAGCAGTTTACTAGCGGGAGAGGGTGAGCAGTACTTC,CASSLLAGEGEQYF
18,TRBV6-2/TRBV6-3,TRBD2,.,TRBJ2-1,TGTGCCAGCAGTCCCTCCGCCTGGCGGGGGAGCTCCTACAATGAGCAGTTCTTC,CASSPSAWRGSSYNEQFF
11,TRBV29-1,.,.,TRBJ2-5,TGCAGCGGTTTAGAACAAGAGACCCAGTACTTC,CSGLEQETQYF
13,TRBV19,TRBD1,few,TRBJ1-5,TGTGCCAGTAGGGACAGGGTCAATCAGCCCCAGCATTTT,CASRDRVNQPQHF
16,TRBV9,TRBD1,.,TRBJ1-2,TGTGCCAGCAGCGCCCCGGACAGGGAGGACAACTATGGCTACACCTTC,CASSAPDREDNYGYTF
16,TRBV29-1,.,.,TRBJ2-2,TGCAGCGTTGAAGACGCCCCAGCGGCCAACACCGGGGAGCTGTTTTTT,CSVEDAPAANTGELFF
16,TRBV30,.,.,TRBJ1-3,TGTGCCTGGAGCGCAGGACTTTCTTCCTCTGGAAACACCATATATTTT,CAWSAGLSSSGNTIYF
16,TRBV27,TRBD1,.,TRBJ2-7,TGTGCCAGCAGTTTAAAAGGGACAGGCCTTTCCTACGAGCAGTACTTC,CASSLKGTGLSYEQYF
15,TRBV9,TRBD2,.,TRBJ2-7,TGTGCCAGCAGCGAAGGGACTAGCGGGTTATACGAGCAGTACTTC,CASSEGTSGLYEQYF
14,TRBV5-1,TRBD1,.,TRBJ1-2,TGCGCCAGCAGCTTGGAATGGACAGGGGATGGCTACACCTTC,CASSLEWTGDGYTF
14,TRBV19,.,.,TRBJ1-5,TGTGCCAGTAGTATAGGAGGAGTAAATCAGCCCCAGCATTTT,CASSIGGVNQPQHF
14,TRBV7-9,TRBD1,once,TRBJ1-1,TGTGCCAGCAGCTTAGAGAGCAGGACAGGGCTAGCTTTCTTT,CASSLESRTGLAFF
18,TRBV6-1,.,.,TRBJ1-5,TGTGCCAGCAGTGGAATCATCACCAGGGCTGCGAGCAATCAGCCCCAGCATTTT,CASSGIITRAASNQPQHF
14,TRBV25-1,.,.,TRBJ1-5,TGTGCCAGCAGTGAAGGAGGTAGCAATCAGCCCCAGCATTTT,CASSEGGSNQPQHF
17,TRBV19,.,.,TRBJ1-5,TGTGCCAGCCTTACTACCGGGACACCTTATAGCAATCAGCCCCAGCATTTT,CASLTTGTPYSNQPQHF
12,TRBV7-8,.,.,TRBJ2-2,TGTGCCAGCAGCCCTAGCGTGGGGGGGCTGTTTTTT,CASSPSVGGLFF
15,TRBV19,TRBD2,.,TRBJ2-7,TGTGCCAGTAGTATTGGGCCTAGCGGGAGTTACGAGCAGTACTTC,CASSIGPSGSYEQYF
14,TRBV6-2/TRBV6-3,.,.,TRBJ2-1,TGTGCCAGCAGTATCGACAGATCCTACAATGAGCAGTTCTTC,CASSIDRSYNEQFF